These T cell receptor beta chains were read from a single sample in a study of radiation and T cells in renal cell carcinoma. Using immunoSEQ multiplex PCR, the repertoire was profiled, and TCRdb retains in-frame clones only, with some absent. The profile covers 75,000 to 95,000 clones, with around 81% appearing a single time and roughly 8.8% taken by the ten largest. The material sequenced was blood, taken from a patient whose treatment included radiotherapy and nephrectomy. The receptors were gathered from a man aged 45 to 65 with renal cell carcinoma. The CDR3 runs from the conserved cysteine through the conserved F or W. D genes are given only for firm matches. Clone size, where shown, is once, few, many, or a class for clones that have expanded.

CDR3: CASSSREGQNTQYF
DNA: TGTGCCAGCAGCTCCCGGGAGGGCCAAAATACGCAGTATTTT
J: TRBJ2-3
D: TRBD2
size: .
V: TRBV7-8

CDR3: CASRRDSNQPQHF
DNA: TGTGCCAGCAGAAGAGATAGCAATCAGCCCCAGCATTTT
J: TRBJ1-5
D: .
size: few
V: TRBV2

CDR3: CASSLGLAGGIDTQYF
DNA: TGCGCCAGCAGCTTGGGACTAGCGGGAGGAATAGATACGCAGTATTTT
J: TRBJ2-3
D: TRBD2
size: .
V: TRBV5-1

CDR3: CASSFGTAILNTEAFF
DNA: TGTGCCAGCAGCTTCGGAACAGCGATATTGAACACTGAAGCTTTCTTT
J: TRBJ1-1
D: .
size: .
V: TRBV7-2

CDR3: CASRGTARAEAFF
DNA: TGTGCCAGCAGGGGAACTGCTCGGGCTGAAGCTTTCTTT
J: TRBJ1-1
D: .
size: .
V: TRBV6-5

CDR3: CASSLQGTYNEQFF
DNA: TGTGCCAGCAGCTTACAGGGCACCTACAATGAGCAGTTCTTC
J: TRBJ2-1
D: .
size: .
V: TRBV5-4

CDR3: CACSLTVSTDTQYF
DNA: TGTGCCTGCTCACTGACAGTATCCACAGATACGCAGTATTTT
J: TRBJ2-3
D: .
size: .
V: TRBV30

CDR3: CAWSGMGWDPFSGNTIYF
DNA: TGTGCCTGGAGTGGGATGGGGTGGGATCCTTTCTCTGGAAACACCATATATTTT
J: TRBJ1-3
D: .
size: .
V: TRBV30

CDR3: CASSDVGWTDTQYF
DNA: TGTGCCAGCAGTGATGTGGGGTGGACAGATACGCAGTATTTT
J: TRBJ2-3
D: .
size: many
V: TRBV6-1

CDR3: CASSEIWGSSSYEQYF
DNA: TGTGCCAGCAGTGAAATATGGGGGAGTAGCTCCTACGAGCAGTACTTC
J: TRBJ2-7
D: .
size: .
V: TRBV6-1

CDR3: CASSLGGAGNTQYF
DNA: TGCGCCAGCAGCTTAGGGGGGGCTGGCAATACGCAGTATTTT
J: TRBJ2-3
D: .
size: once
V: TRBV5-1

CDR3: CASTFLSGSTDTQYF
DNA: TGTGCCAGCACCTTTCTTAGCGGGAGCACAGATACGCAGTATTTT
J: TRBJ2-3
D: TRBD2
size: .
V: TRBV28

CDR3: CAIRSRDRAGKLFF
DNA: TGTGCCATCAGGTCCCGGGACAGGGCGGGAAAACTGTTTTTT
J: TRBJ1-4
D: TRBD1
size: few
V: TRBV10-3

CDR3: CASSLAIGAGNTIYF
DNA: TGCGCCAGCAGCTTGGCCATCGGGGCGGGAAACACCATATATTTT
J: TRBJ1-3
D: .
size: .
V: TRBV5-1

CDR3: CASSDSRGGTDTQYF
DNA: TGTGCCAGCAGTGACTCCAGGGGGGGCACAGATACGCAGTATTTT
J: TRBJ2-3
D: .
size: few
V: TRBV6-4

CDR3: CASSQDQGAKIHEQFF
DNA: TGCGCCAGCAGCCAAGATCAGGGGGCCAAGATCCATGAGCAGTTCTTC
J: TRBJ2-1
D: TRBD1
size: .
V: TRBV4-1

CDR3: CASSVASFSYNEQFF
DNA: TGTGCCAGCAGCGTAGCGAGTTTCTCCTACAATGAGCAGTTCTTC
J: TRBJ2-1
D: .
size: .
V: TRBV9

CDR3: CAWSVGLAKTQYF
DNA: TGTGCCTGGAGTGTAGGTCTAGCAAAGACCCAGTACTTC
J: TRBJ2-5
D: .
size: .
V: TRBV30

CDR3: CASSEQGRETQYF
DNA: TGTGCCAGCAGTGAACAGGGACGGGAGACCCAGTACTTC
J: TRBJ2-5
D: .
size: .
V: TRBV6-1

CDR3: CASSTGTRVGELFF
DNA: TGTGCCAGCAGCACCGGGACTAGGGTCGGGGAGCTGTTTTTT
J: TRBJ2-2
D: TRBD2
size: .
V: TRBV5-4

CDR3: CASSDLGQRNTEAFF
DNA: TGTGCCAGCAGTGATTTAGGTCAGAGGAACACTGAAGCTTTCTTT
J: TRBJ1-1
D: .
size: .
V: TRBV2

CDR3: CASSTLYNSPLHF
DNA: TGTGCCAGCAGCACCCTTTATAATTCACCCCTCCACTTT
J: TRBJ1-6
D: .
size: .
V: TRBV9

CDR3: CASSPVGQMVSYEQYF
DNA: TGTGCCAGCAGCCCGGTCGGACAAATGGTCTCCTACGAGCAGTACTTC
J: TRBJ2-7
D: .
size: once
V: TRBV5-5

CDR3: CASSSLGEGANQPQHF
DNA: TGTGCCAGCAGTTCCCTGGGGGAGGGGGCTAATCAGCCCCAGCATTTT
J: TRBJ1-5
D: TRBD1
size: .
V: TRBV6-5

CDR3: CASSLYRQSLETQYF
DNA: TGTGCCAGCAGTTTATATCGACAGAGCCTAGAGACCCAGTACTTC
J: TRBJ2-5
D: .
size: .
V: TRBV27

CDR3: CASSARTSGRARNEQFF
DNA: TGTGCCAGCAGTGCCCGGACTAGCGGGAGGGCGAGAAATGAGCAGTTCTTC
J: TRBJ2-1
D: TRBD2
size: .
V: TRBV25-1

CDR3: CASSSDSYNEQFF
DNA: TGTGCCAGCAGCTCGGACAGTTACAATGAGCAGTTCTTC
J: TRBJ2-1
D: .
size: .
V: TRBV13

CDR3: CASSVGLFEYEQYF
DNA: TGTGCCAGCAGTGTAGGGCTATTTGAATACGAGCAGTACTTC
J: TRBJ2-7
D: .
size: .
V: TRBV2